These 19 T cell receptor beta chains were sequenced from one sample in a study of blood T cell repertoires in COVID-19 (TCRdb year 2020). Receptor amplification or capture employed the immunoSEQ multiplex PCR assay. The source is immuneACCESS, and TCRdb retained only in-frame sequences with V and J called. Part of the clones is not carried over; for the studies checked, unresolved V genes explain less than half of this, and the remainder is unexplained. This sample is represented by 150,000 to 200,000 clones; approximately 80% of them were singletons. Approximately 7.7% of the sample is in the top ten clones. Source material: PBMCs or T cells enriched from blood (not recorded which). The origin of the receptors is a woman between 50 and 59 years old who had recovered from COVID-19.

The chain links TRBV19 to TRBJ2-3; possibly TRBD1 for D (5 bases). Germline CDR1 and CDR2: LNHDA and SQIVND (reference sequence). V lost 4 bases to trimming and J lost 0 bases, with 14 bases between them. CDR3 size: 16 residues. The CDR3: CASSTSDSSSTDTQYF. CDR3 nucleotides: TGTGCCAGTAGTACGTCCGACAGTTCTAGCACAGATACGCAGTATTTT.

This clone was recorded a few times. The rearrangement links TRBV7-2 to TRBJ2-7; D not certain. The CDR3 length is 15 residues. Looked up from germline, CDR1 is SGHTA and CDR2 is FQGNSA. The germline V and J ends were trimmed by 1 base and 3 bases, with 13 bases remaining between them. In DNA, the CDR3 is TGTGCCAGCAGCTTAGTGGCCCCTTCGAACTACGAGCAGTACTTC. Encoded protein: CASSLVAPSNYEQYF.

The J gene is TRBJ2-2, the V gene TRBV7-9; 7 nucleotides line up with TRBD2. CDR3 length: 16 amino acids. V was pared by 1 base and J by 5 bases, with 7 bases of the junction left unmatched. Germline V gene sequence: CDR1 SEHNR, CDR2 FQNEAQ (reference sequence). CDR3 nucleotides: TGTGCCAGCAGCTTAGTCCCTCGGGGGGAAACCGGGGAGCTGTTTTTT. It specifies CASSLVPRGETGELFF.

The chain links TRBV2 to TRBJ1-2; 8 nucleotides align to TRBD1. The V and J ends lost 4 bases and 6 bases, in that order; junction bases with no gene match: 7. The CDR3 extends over 14 amino acids. Germline CDR1 is SNHLY and CDR2 is FYNNEI. CDR3 sequence reads: CASSVLQGANGYTF. CDR3 DNA: TGTGCCAGCAGTGTTCTTCAGGGGGCAAATGGCTACACCTTC.

The chain joins TRBV2 to TRBJ1-5, with 10 positions matching TRBD1. CDR3 length: 15 amino acids. V lost 0 bases and J lost 9; bases outside the gene matches: 5. Germline V CDR1 and CDR2: SNHLY, FYNNEI. CDR3 amino acids: CASSEARTGGAPQHF. The CDR3 DNA sequence: TGTGCCAGCAGTGAAGCGAGGACAGGGGGAGCGCCCCAGCATTTT.

This rearrangement joins TRBV6-5 to TRBJ1-5, with D maybe TRBD1 (6 bases). Between the trimmed V and J ends, which lost 5 bases and 7 bases, there was a span of 15 bases. The CDR3 contains 14 residues. CDR1 is MNHEY and CDR2 is SVGAGI in the germline V gene. The CDR3 sequence: CASSTDRSGQPQHF. CDR3 DNA: TGTGCCAGCAGTACCGACAGGTCTGGGCAGCCCCAGCATTTT.

The rearrangement uses TRBV11-3 and TRBJ2-5; D perhaps matches TRBD2 (6 bases). The CDR3 totals 15 residues. The V gene lost 3 bases and the J gene lost 1 base, with 12 bases spanning the gap. CDR1 and CDR2 from the germline V gene are SGHNT and YENEEA. CDR3 DNA sequence: TGTGCCAGCAGCTTGGGGCGGGGCGTCCAAGAGACCCAGTACTTC. This gives the protein CASSLGRGVQETQYF.

The chain joins TRBV9 to TRBJ1-5; D is unresolved. CDR1 is SGDLS, CDR2 YYNGEE, per germline. V was cut by 4 bases and J by 7 bases, with 12 bases left in between. This CDR3 contains 13 residues. The CDR3 loop is CASSPSPGQPQHF. CDR3 bases: TGTGCCAGCAGCCCTTCCCCGGGACAGCCCCAGCATTTT.

The V call is TRBV7-3, the J call TRBJ2-1; 12 bases fit TRBD2. J gave up 8 bases and V 6 bases, and 11 bases lay outside the gene matches. The germline V gene encodes CDR1 SGHTA and CDR2 FQGTGA. This CDR3 spans 16 amino acids. The CDR3 reads CASSTRTSGRFDEQFF. CDR3 sequence (DNA): TGTGCCAGCAGTACTAGAACTAGCGGGAGGTTCGATGAGCAGTTCTTC.

The V gene is TRBV6-2 or TRBV6-3, the J gene TRBJ2-6; D remains ambiguous. Per germline, CDR1 MNHEY and CDR2 SVGEGT. V was cut by 2 bases and J by 0 bases, with 5 bases left in between. This CDR3 region has 15 residues. CDR3 sequence: CASSYASSGANVLTF. The CDR3 DNA is TGTGCCAGCAGTTACGCGAGCTCTGGGGCCAACGTCCTGACTTTC.

The rearrangement uses TRBV18 and TRBJ2-7, with D maybe TRBD1 (6 bases). Trimming took off 6 bases at V and 2 bases at J, with 17 bases between the two ends. The CDR3 totals 15 residues. Germline V gene sequence: CDR1 KGHSH, CDR2 LQKENI. CDR3 residues: CASSHGTTITYEQYF. The CDR3 DNA sequence: TGTGCCAGCTCCCACGGGACAACCATTACCTACGAGCAGTACTTC.

This clone showed up just once. CDR3 nucleotides: TGTGCTAGTGGTTTAGGAGGGTCCGGAAACACCATATATTTT. Residues: CASGLGGSGNTIYF. The chain joins TRBV12-5 to TRBJ1-3, with D unresolved. The CDR3 loop spans 14 amino acids. V dropped 3 bases and J dropped 4 bases, with 10 bases sitting between them. Germline V lookup: CDR1 LGHNT, CDR2 FRNRAP.

In its sample, this clone was seen once. The chain couples TRBV6-2 or TRBV6-3 to TRBJ2-5; no clear D. This CDR3 comprises 13 residues. From germline, CDR1 is MNHEY and CDR2 SVGEGT. The V and J ends lost 6 bases and 1 base respectively, with 9 bases between them. CDR3 DNA sequence: TGTGCCAGCAGCCCGATCGGCCAAGAGACCCAGTACTTC. The encoded protein is CASSPIGQETQYF.

CDR3 sequence reads: CASIKGDGHLYEQYF. The CDR3 DNA reads as TGTGCCAGCATAAAGGGGGACGGACACCTCTACGAGCAGTACTTC. This chain uses TRBV28 with TRBJ2-7; D possibly corresponds to TRBD1 (6 bases). The CDR3 covers 15 residues. Trimming removed 7 bases at V and 3 bases at J, with 19 bases between. Germline CDR1 is MDHEN and CDR2 is SYDVKM.

The V call is TRBV7-2, the J call TRBJ1-5, with 8 bases that match TRBD1. This CDR3 comprises 15 residues. Germline V gene data show CDR1 as SGHTA and CDR2 as FQGNSA. V shed 4 bases, J shed 4 bases, and the junction held 6 bases outside the gene matches. CDR3 amino acids: CASSSQQGANQPQHF. CDR3 sequence (DNA): TGTGCCAGCAGCTCTCAGCAGGGGGCGAATCAGCCCCAGCATTTT.

The chain uses TRBV5-1 and TRBJ2-1, with D possibly TRBD1 on 6 matching bases. Trimming took off 2 bases at V and 7 bases at J, with 16 bases between the two ends. The CDR3 length is 15 residues. Germline V CDR1 and CDR2: SGHRS, YFSETQ. For the CDR3, the DNA is TGCGCCAGCAGCTTTTTGGGGGCAGCCGGGAATGAGCAGTTCTTC. Translation gives CASSFLGAAGNEQFF.

This chain joins TRBV11-2 and TRBJ2-7; 7 bases map to TRBD2. The V segment lost 3 bases and the J segment 2 bases; nucleotides outside the gene matches: 4. Germline CDR1 SGHAT, CDR2 FQNNGV. The CDR3 runs 14 residues. The CDR3 sequence: CASSFPGGPYEQYF. CDR3 coding DNA: TGTGCCAGCAGCTTTCCGGGGGGACCCTACGAGCAGTACTTC.

The V call is TRBV29-1, the J call TRBJ1-2; TRBD1 might be the D (5 bases). The ends were cut back, 7 bases at V and 6 bases at J, with 12 bases in the middle. This CDR3 has 11 residues. Germline assignment: CDR1 SQVTM and CDR2 ANQGSEA. As DNA, the CDR3 is TGCAGCGGCCAGGGTGAGAATGGCTACACCTTC. Protein: CSGQGENGYTF.

J is TRBJ1-4 and V is TRBV5-1; D not resolved. This CDR3 has 14 amino acids. Germline assignment: CDR1 SGHRS and CDR2 YFSETQ. The ends were cut back, 4 bases at V and 7 bases at J, with 14 bases in the middle. The CDR3 coding sequence is TGCGCCAGCAGCATCGCCGAGGGCCGTGAAAAACTGTTTTTT. Translation: CASSIAEGREKLFF.